A selection of T cell receptor beta chains follows, all from one sample in a study of cytomegalovirus exposure and HLA in healthy donors. The data were produced by immunoSEQ multiplex PCR, yet TCRdb's version contains in-frame clones alone and is incomplete. The sample consists of approximately 100,000 clones, 60% to 80% of them appearing once. Sequencing input: PBMCs. These receptors all come from a woman younger than 35 in good health and CMV-seropositive. The CDR3 runs from the conserved cysteine through the conserved F or W. The order of the fields is J gene, D gene, V gene, clone size, CDR3 DNA, CDR3 protein. D genes are given only for firm matches. Some rows mark clone size as missing; the rest say once, few, many or name a class of expanded clone.

TRBJ2-7 . TRBV15 . TGTGCCACCAGCAGAGAGGTAGCCCGCGAGCAGTACTTC CATSREVAREQYF
TRBJ2-7 . TRBV11-2 . TGTGCCAGCAGCCCCCTCCCAGGGCGGTTCGAGCAGTACTTC CASSPLPGRFEQYF
TRBJ1-1 . TRBV7-9 . TGTGCCAGCAGCTTAGTATCAGGGCCAGCACCTGAAGCTTTCTTT CASSLVSGPAPEAFF
TRBJ2-3 TRBD1 TRBV10-1 few TGCGCCAGCAGTCGGACAGGGGGCGAAAGAGCGCAGTATTTT CASSRTGGERAQYF
TRBJ1-2 . TRBV19 . TGTGCCAGTAACGAACAGGGCGTTGGCTATGGCTACACCTTC CASNEQGVGYGYTF
TRBJ2-7 TRBD2 TRBV5-1 once TGCGCCAGCAGCAGCGGGACTAGCGGCGTCTACGAGCAGTACTTC CASSSGTSGVYEQYF
TRBJ2-2 TRBD2 TRBV28 . TGTGCCAGCAGTACCCTAGCGGGAGGGTTTACCGGGGAGCTGTTTTTT CASSTLAGGFTGELFF
TRBJ2-7 TRBD2 TRBV23-1 . TGCGCCAGCAGTCAATCTAGGAGACTAGCGTACTACGAGCAGTACTTC CASSQSRRLAYYEQYF
TRBJ2-2 . TRBV2 . TGTGCCAGCAGCCAGACAGTTAGCGGGGAGCTGTTTTTT CASSQTVSGELFF
TRBJ2-7 . TRBV6-5 . TGTGCCAGCAGGGGCTCCTACGAGCAGTACTTC CASRGSYEQYF
TRBJ2-1 TRBD2 TRBV5-5 . TGTGCCAGCAGTCCAAAGGTTGGTAGCGGGAGACATGAGCAGTTCTTC CASSPKVGSGRHEQFF
TRBJ1-1 . TRBV6-5 . TGTGCCAGCAGTCCCCGGGTGGACACTGAAGCTTTCTTT CASSPRVDTEAFF
TRBJ2-7 TRBD2 TRBV7-2 few TGTGCCAGCAGCGGACTAGTAGGGTACGAGCAGTACTTC CASSGLVGYEQYF
TRBJ1-4 . TRBV18 few TGTGCCAGCTCACCGGGAGGGCTGGATGAAAAACTGTTTTTT CASSPGGLDEKLFF
TRBJ1-6 . TRBV6-1 . TGTGCCAGCAGTGAAGCTGAGGAGGGCGGATCACCCCTCCACTTT CASSEAEEGGSPLHF
TRBJ1-2 . TRBV30 few TGTGCCTGGAGTGTCAACCGGTATGGCTACACCTTC CAWSVNRYGYTF
TRBJ2-1 . TRBV6-4 . TGTGCCAGCAGTGATAAGGCGGGTGGATACAATGAGCAGTTCTTC CASSDKAGGYNEQFF
TRBJ2-7 TRBD2 TRBV9 few TGTGCCAGCAGCGAGGGGGGACTAGCGAGCTACGAGCAGTACTTC CASSEGGLASYEQYF
TRBJ2-5 . TRBV14 few TGTGCCAGCAGCCTCCTCCAGGGTGGGGAGACCCAGTACTTC CASSLLQGGETQYF
TRBJ2-5 . TRBV29-1 . TGCAGCGTTGAACCCAACCAAGAGACCCAGTACTTC CSVEPNQETQYF
TRBJ1-5 . TRBV6-1 . TGTGCCAGCAGTGTGGAGGGTGGTGGCAATCAGCCCCAGCATTTT CASSVEGGGNQPQHF
TRBJ2-5 TRBD2 TRBV2 . TGTGCCAGCCGGGGACTAGCGGGCAGAGAGACCCAGTACTTC CASRGLAGRETQYF
TRBJ2-5 TRBD1 TRBV6-1 . TGTGCCAGCAGTGAGAAAGGGGGCAGGGGTGGAGAGACCCAGTACTTC CASSEKGGRGGETQYF
TRBJ2-7 . TRBV6-5 . TGTGCCAGCCCTAGAGGCTACGAGCAGTACTTC CASPRGYEQYF
TRBJ1-1 . TRBV6-4 . TGTGCCGGCGACTTTGGGGGCGAGAACACTGAAGCTTTCTTT CAGDFGGENTEAFF
TRBJ2-7 TRBD2 TRBV13 . TGTGCCAGCAGCCATTCGACTAGCGGTGGCTGGGACTTC CASSHSTSGGWDF
TRBJ1-2 TRBD1 TRBV27 once TGTGCCAGCAGTTTCGGCATCCTTAGACAGGGAGACTATGGCTACACCTTC CASSFGILRQGDYGYTF
TRBJ1-1 . TRBV27 . TGTGCCAGCAGTACCGACGCAGGGGAATGGATGAACACTGAAGCTTTCTTT CASSTDAGEWMNTEAFF
TRBJ2-7 . TRBV7-8 . TGTGCCAGCAGTTCCGGACTTATGCGCGAGCAGTACTTC CASSSGLMREQYF
TRBJ1-5 TRBD1 TRBV7-8 . TGTGCCAGCAGCCCGAGGACAGGATGGGCACAGCATTTT CASSPRTGWAQHF
TRBJ1-2 . TRBV30 . TGTGCCTGGAGAGGCTCAGGGAATGGCTACACCTTC CAWRGSGNGYTF
TRBJ2-3 . TRBV29-1 . TGCAGCGTTGAAGATAGGTTACTGACTAGCACAGATACGCAGTATTTT CSVEDRLLTSTDTQYF
TRBJ1-1 . TRBV12-2 . TGTGCAAGTCGCTTAGCGCAGGGGCTGGGGAACACTGAAGCTTTCTTT CASRLAQGLGNTEAFF
TRBJ1-2 TRBD1 TRBV28 . TGTGCCAGCAGTTTATTTACAGGGGACTATGGCTACACCTTC CASSLFTGDYGYTF
TRBJ1-1 TRBD1 TRBV30 once TGTGCCGGTGACAGGGTAAACACTGAAGCTTTCTTT CAGDRVNTEAFF
TRBJ2-7 . TRBV18 . TGTGCCAGCTCACCACCGATGGAGTGGGCCTACGAGCAGTACTTC CASSPPMEWAYEQYF
TRBJ1-1 . TRBV9 . TGTGCCAGCAGCGCGCAAGGGGGGGCCGGAGGGGACACTGAAGCTTTCTTT CASSAQGGAGGDTEAFF
TRBJ1-2 TRBD1 TRBV6-5 . TGTGCCAGCAGTTCGACAGGGGCAATGAGCTACACCTTC CASSSTGAMSYTF
TRBJ1-2 TRBD1 TRBV18 . TGTGCCAGCTCACCACCGGTAAAGGGGGCTGATGGCTACACCTTC CASSPPVKGADGYTF
TRBJ1-1 . TRBV18 . TGTGCCAGCTCACCACGGACAGATCTGAACACTGAAGCTTTCTTT CASSPRTDLNTEAFF
TRBJ2-7 . TRBV5-1 once TGCGCCAGCAGCGACGGGACATACTCCTACGAGCAGTACTTC CASSDGTYSYEQYF
TRBJ1-2 . TRBV27 . TGTGCCAGCACCCTCTCTGTCCCGGGGAACTATGGCTACACCTTC CASTLSVPGNYGYTF
TRBJ2-2 . TRBV6-4 . TGTGCCAGCAGTATGGGTGGGAGCACCGGGGAGCTGTTTTTT CASSMGGSTGELFF
TRBJ2-3 TRBD2 TRBV18 once TGTGCCAGCTCACCGGCGGGAGGAGATACGCAGTATTTT CASSPAGGDTQYF
TRBJ2-7 TRBD2 TRBV15 . TGTGCCACCAGCAGAGGTGAGGGAGGGGCCTACGAGCAGTACTTC CATSRGEGGAYEQYF
TRBJ2-7 TRBD1 TRBV5-4 . TGTGCCAGCAGCTCAGGGGGTGCTCCCTACGAGCAGTACTTC CASSSGGAPYEQYF
TRBJ1-1 . TRBV7-2 . TGTGCCAGCAGCTTAAGGGGCACTGAAGCTTTCTTT CASSLRGTEAFF
TRBJ2-7 TRBD1 TRBV28 once TGTGCCAGCAGTCCCGTACAGGGGCCGGCCTACGAGCAGTACTTC CASSPVQGPAYEQYF
TRBJ2-5 . TRBV28 . TGTGCCAGCAGGTCATCCGCCTATACCGGGGAGACCCAGTACTTC CASRSSAYTGETQYF